This TCR beta chain was retrieved from a study of cytomegalovirus exposure and HLA in healthy donors. Across the study: According to later analysis, the same platform produced the roughly 130 validation and under 700 first-cohort repertoires.

This CDR3 spans 15 amino acids. The germline V gene has CDR1 SQVTM and CDR2 ANQGSEA. V gave up 4 bases and J gave up 5 bases; unmatched junction bases: 12. As for this clone: Its specificity is unknown.

General study results and limits: The study labeled 180 or so TCR beta chains cytomegalovirus-associated. According to a subsequent analysis, TCR clusters identified in the first cohort showed a tendency to co-occur across the 100 to 150 validation repertoires.

Sequencing was performed with immunoSEQ multiplex PCR; in TCRdb, only in-frame clones are kept and a portion is missing. The table lists 130,000 to 150,000 clones, 80% to 90% of them singletons. The TCR originated in a man aged 18 to 29 in good health and CMV-seropositive. Sequencing used PBMCs. This chain joins TRBV29-1 and TRBJ2-3; 7 positions agree with TRBD1. Written as DNA, the CDR3 is TGCAGCGTTGGGGGGTTCACAGGGGTCGGAGATACGCAGTATTTT. Encoded protein: CSVGGFTGVGDTQYF.